The present T cell receptor beta chain was sequenced within a study of blood T cell repertoires in COVID-19. The CDR3 is 16 residues long. V lost 7 bases, J lost 1 base, and 13 bases stayed unmatched. The germline V gene has CDR1 KGHSY and CDR2 FQNENV. Sequencing used immunoSEQ multiplex PCR; TCRdb keeps in-frame clones, though not all of them. The sample includes some 47,000 clones, 87% of them seen just once. Sequencing input: peripheral blood. The clonotype comes from a woman older than 75 in a cohort sampled during active or convalescent COVID-19. The chain recombines TRBV16 with TRBJ2-7; 7 positions match TRBD1. DNA for the CDR3: TGTGCCAGCACAGTCCTCAACGGGACAGCTTCCTACGAGCAGTACTTC. It yields the protein CASTVLNGTASYEQYF.